This T cell receptor (beta chain) was observed in a study of cytomegalovirus exposure and HLA in healthy donors. A few counts support this clone. Antigen: not known. A read error may account for a junction end that differs from germline. CDR3 size: 18 residues. CDR1 and CDR2 (germline): SGHKS, YYEKEE (reference sequence). TCRdb keeps only in-frame clones here, not all; method: immunoSEQ multiplex PCR. The sample has about 150,000 clones, roughly 89% seen once; the top ten hold 2.5% to 4%. Points from the study as a whole: Both high specificity and high sensitivity reportedly marked the classifier's diagnosis of cytomegalovirus status.

The sequence was obtained from a woman under 30 in good health and CMV-seropositive. Sequenced input: PBMCs. V is TRBV5-5 and J is TRBJ2-5; TRBD1 agrees at 8 bases. In DNA, the CDR3 is TGTGCCAGCAGCCGCGCCGGAGGACAGGGACCCGTCCAAGGGACCCAGTACTTC. The encoded protein is CASSRAGGQGPVQGTQYF.